This T cell receptor beta chain was identified in a study of CD8+CD57+ T cells in acquired aplastic anemia. Points on this clonotype: Its antigen remains unidentified.

Genomic DNA, the template, was used for profiling of the TCR beta VDJ and CDR3. TCRdb reprocessed the reads via MiXCR and lists one record per CDR3 protein. The sample has 200,000 or so distinct CDR3 sequences; around 66% are singletons. Study-wide results and caveats: Researchers reported that CD8+ Simpson's diversity was not significantly different in patients versus controls.

This CDR3 has 16 residues. The germline CDR1 and CDR2 sequences are LNHNV and YYDKDF (reference sequence). The J segment lost 6 bases and the V segment lost 5 bases, leaving 9 bases of the junction unmatched. The sequenced sample consisted of sorted CD4+, CD8+, or CD8+CD57+ T cells (not recorded which) from PBMCs. The chain joins TRBV15 to TRBJ1-4; 10 nucleotides line up with TRBD1. The TCR comes from a human donor with severe aplastic anemia or a healthy control (not recorded which). CDR3 sequence (DNA): TGTGCCACCAGCTCACGACCCGGGACAGGGGATGAAAAACTGTTTTTT. Encoded protein: CATSSRPGTGDEKLFF.